This T cell receptor (beta chain) derives from a study of blood T cell repertoires in COVID-19. Study-level background: COVID-19 samples, acute and convalescent, were from the United States, Italy and Spain. In each case, the material was cDNA or gDNA derived from T cells, B-cell-depleted T cells, or PBMCs.

Germline CDR1 MNHEY, CDR2 SVGEGT. This CDR3 is built from 17 residues. Trimming took off 0 bases at V and 4 bases at J, with 16 bases between the two ends. In the source study's methods: Reference gene primers were amplified, and this amplification served to estimate nucleated cell counts. The assay was immunoSEQ multiplex PCR, and TCRdb's table has in-frame clones only and misses some. That table furnishes V, J and clone size, whereas the DNA furnished D and trimming. The sample holds some 93,000 clones, 65% to 90% seen once. The sequence derives from a man between 60 and 70 years old with acute or convalescent COVID-19. The specimen was peripheral blood. The chain uses TRBV6-2 or TRBV6-3 and TRBJ1-5, with D maybe TRBD1 (5 bases). The CDR3 DNA reads as TGTGCCAGCAGTTACTCCCTCAGGGACTCGGGGAATCAGCCCCAGCATTTT. As protein: CASSYSLRDSGNQPQHF.